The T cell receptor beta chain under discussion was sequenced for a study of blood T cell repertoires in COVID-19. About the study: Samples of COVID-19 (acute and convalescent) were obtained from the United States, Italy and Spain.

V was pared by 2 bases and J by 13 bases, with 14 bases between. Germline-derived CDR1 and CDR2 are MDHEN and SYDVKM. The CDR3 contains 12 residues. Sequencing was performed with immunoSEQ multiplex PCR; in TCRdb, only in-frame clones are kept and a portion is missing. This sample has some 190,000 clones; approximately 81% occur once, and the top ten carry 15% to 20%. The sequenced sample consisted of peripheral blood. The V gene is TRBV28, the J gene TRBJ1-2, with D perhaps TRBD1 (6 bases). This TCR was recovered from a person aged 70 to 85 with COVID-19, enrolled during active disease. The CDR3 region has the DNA TGTGCCAGCAGTTTAGGCACAGGGCGACGCACCTTC. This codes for CASSLGTGRRTF.